This T cell receptor beta chain is from a study of blood T cells in healthy people across ages. The germline V gene encodes CDR1 SGHTA and CDR2 FQGTGA. This CDR3 has 16 amino acids. The V gene lost 6 bases and the J gene lost 5 bases, with 21 bases spanning the gap. Together with a sample-barcoded 5' primer, a J-beta primer mix was included in a second PCR lasting about 7 to 12 cycles. Via MiXCR, TCRdb re-called the 5' RACE reads, giving one row per CDR3 protein. The sample shows around 990,000 distinct CDR3 sequences, 20% to 25% of them seen only once. Only a few counts were recorded for this clonotype. This same sample was also taken into another study, of T cells of mothers and their children.

The source of this sequence is a girl aged 2 to 10 in good health. Sequenced input: blood. The V gene is TRBV7-3, the J gene TRBJ2-3, with a weak D call TRBD2 (6 bases). This chain's CDR3 is CASSLVGGTPEDTQYF. In DNA, the CDR3 is TGTGCCAGCAGTTTGGTGGGTGGGACTCCCGAAGATACGCAGTATTTT.